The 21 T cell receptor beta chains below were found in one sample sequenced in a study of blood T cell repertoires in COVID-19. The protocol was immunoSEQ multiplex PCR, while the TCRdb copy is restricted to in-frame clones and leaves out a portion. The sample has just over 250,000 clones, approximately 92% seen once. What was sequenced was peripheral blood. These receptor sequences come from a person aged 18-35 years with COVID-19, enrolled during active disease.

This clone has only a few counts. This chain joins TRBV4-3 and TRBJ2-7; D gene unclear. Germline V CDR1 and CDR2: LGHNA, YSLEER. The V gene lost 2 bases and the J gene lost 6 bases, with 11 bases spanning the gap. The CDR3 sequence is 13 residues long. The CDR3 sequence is CASSQTVLVEQYF. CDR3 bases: TGCGCCAGCAGCCAAACGGTCCTCGTCGAGCAGTACTTC.

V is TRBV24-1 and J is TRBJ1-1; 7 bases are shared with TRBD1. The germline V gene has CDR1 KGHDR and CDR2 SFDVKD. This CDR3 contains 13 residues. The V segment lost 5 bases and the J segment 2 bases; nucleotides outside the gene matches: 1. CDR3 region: CATSGDSNTEAFF. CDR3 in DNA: TGTGCCACCAGTGGGGACAGCAACACTGAAGCTTTCTTT.

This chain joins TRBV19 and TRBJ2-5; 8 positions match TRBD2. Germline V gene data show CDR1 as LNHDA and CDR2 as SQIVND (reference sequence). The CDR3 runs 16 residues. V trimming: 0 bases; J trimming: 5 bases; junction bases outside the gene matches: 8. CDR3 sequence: CASSIEAPGGRETQYF. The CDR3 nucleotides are TGTGCCAGTAGTATAGAGGCCCCAGGCGGGAGGGAGACCCAGTACTTC.

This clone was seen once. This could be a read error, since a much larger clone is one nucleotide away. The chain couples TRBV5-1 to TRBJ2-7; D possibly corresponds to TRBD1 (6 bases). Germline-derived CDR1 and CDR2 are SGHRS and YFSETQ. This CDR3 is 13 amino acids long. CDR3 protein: CVSARTASYEQYF. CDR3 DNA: TGCGTCAGCGCCAGGACAGCGTCCTACGAGCAGTACTTC.

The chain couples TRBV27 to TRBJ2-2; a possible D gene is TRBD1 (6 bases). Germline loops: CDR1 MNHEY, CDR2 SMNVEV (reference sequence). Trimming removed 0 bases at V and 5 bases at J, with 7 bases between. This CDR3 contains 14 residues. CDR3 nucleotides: TGTGCCAGCAGTTTATCGGGGGCGACCGGGGAGCTGTTTTTT. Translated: CASSLSGATGELFF.

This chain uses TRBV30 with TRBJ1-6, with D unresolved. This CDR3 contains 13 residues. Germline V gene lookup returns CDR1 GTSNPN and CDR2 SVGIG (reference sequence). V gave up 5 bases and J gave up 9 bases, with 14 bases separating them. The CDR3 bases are TGTGCCTGGCTACGAGGAGTCGGTTCACCCCTCCACTTT. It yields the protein CAWLRGVGSPLHF.

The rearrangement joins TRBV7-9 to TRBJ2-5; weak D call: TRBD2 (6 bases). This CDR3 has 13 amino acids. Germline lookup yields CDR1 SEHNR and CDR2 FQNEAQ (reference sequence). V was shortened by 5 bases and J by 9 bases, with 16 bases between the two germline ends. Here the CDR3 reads CASSPRTGGAQYF. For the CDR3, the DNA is TGTGCCAGCAGCCCGCGGACCGGAGGGGCCCAGTACTTC.

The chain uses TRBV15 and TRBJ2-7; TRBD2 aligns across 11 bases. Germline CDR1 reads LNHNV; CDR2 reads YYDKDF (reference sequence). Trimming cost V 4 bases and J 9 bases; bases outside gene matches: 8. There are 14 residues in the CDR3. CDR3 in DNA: TGTGCCACCAGCACCAGACTAGCGGGAACGAGGCAGTACTTC. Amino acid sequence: CATSTRLAGTRQYF.

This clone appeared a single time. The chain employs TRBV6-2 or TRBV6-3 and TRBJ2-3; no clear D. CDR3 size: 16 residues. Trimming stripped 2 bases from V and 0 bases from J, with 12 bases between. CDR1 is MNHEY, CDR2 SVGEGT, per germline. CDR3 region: CASSYGGSISTDTQYF. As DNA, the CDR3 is TGTGCCAGCAGTTACGGTGGCTCCATTAGCACAGATACGCAGTATTTT.

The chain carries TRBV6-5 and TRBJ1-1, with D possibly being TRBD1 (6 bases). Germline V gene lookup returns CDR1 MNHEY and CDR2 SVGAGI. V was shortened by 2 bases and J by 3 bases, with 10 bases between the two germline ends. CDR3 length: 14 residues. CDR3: CASSYGGRDTEAFF. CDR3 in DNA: TGTGCCAGCAGTTACGGGGGCCGGGACACTGAAGCTTTCTTT.

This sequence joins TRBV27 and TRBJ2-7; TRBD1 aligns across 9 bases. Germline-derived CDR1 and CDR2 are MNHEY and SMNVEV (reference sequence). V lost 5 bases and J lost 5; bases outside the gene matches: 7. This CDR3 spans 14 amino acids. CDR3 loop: CASSNGQGFNEQYF. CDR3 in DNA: TGTGCCAGCAGTAATGGACAGGGGTTCAACGAGCAGTACTTC.

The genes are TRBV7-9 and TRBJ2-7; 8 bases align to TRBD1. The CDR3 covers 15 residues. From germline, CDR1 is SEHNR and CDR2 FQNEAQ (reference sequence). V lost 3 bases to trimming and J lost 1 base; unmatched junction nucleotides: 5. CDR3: CASSFAGTGSYEQYF. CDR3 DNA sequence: TGTGCCAGCAGCTTCGCCGGGACAGGATCCTACGAGCAGTACTTC.

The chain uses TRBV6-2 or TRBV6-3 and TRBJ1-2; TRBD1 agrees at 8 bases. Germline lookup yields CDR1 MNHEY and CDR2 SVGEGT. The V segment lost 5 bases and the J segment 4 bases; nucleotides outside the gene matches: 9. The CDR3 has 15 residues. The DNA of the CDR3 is TGTGCCAGCAGTCCATTGTCCGACAGGGGCTATGGCTACACCTTC. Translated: CASSPLSDRGYGYTF.

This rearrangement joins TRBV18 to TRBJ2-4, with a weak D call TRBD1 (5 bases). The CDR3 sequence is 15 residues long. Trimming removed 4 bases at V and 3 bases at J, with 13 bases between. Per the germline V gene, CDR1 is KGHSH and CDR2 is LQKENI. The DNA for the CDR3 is TGTGCCAGCTCACTACCCGACAGTCACAAAAACATTCAGTACTTC. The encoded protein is CASSLPDSHKNIQYF.

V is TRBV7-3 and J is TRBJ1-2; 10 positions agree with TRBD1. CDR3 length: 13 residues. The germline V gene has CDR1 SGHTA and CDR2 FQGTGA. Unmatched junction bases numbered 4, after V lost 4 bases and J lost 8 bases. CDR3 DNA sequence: TGTGCCAGCAGCTCCGGGACAGGGGAAGGCTACACCTTC. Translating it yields CASSSGTGEGYTF.

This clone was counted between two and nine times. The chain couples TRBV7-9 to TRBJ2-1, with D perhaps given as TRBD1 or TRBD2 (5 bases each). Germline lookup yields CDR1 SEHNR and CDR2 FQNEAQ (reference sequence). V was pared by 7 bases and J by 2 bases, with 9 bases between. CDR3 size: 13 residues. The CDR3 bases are TGTGCCAGCACCGGGGCGGCCTACAATGAGCAGTTCTTC. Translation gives CASTGAAYNEQFF.

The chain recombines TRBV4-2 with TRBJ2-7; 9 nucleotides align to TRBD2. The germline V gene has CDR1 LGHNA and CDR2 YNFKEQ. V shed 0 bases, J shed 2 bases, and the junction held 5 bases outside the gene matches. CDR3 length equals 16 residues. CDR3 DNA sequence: TGTGCCAGCAGCCAAGATCAGGCTAGCGGGACCTACGAGCAGTACTTC. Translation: CASSQDQASGTYEQYF.

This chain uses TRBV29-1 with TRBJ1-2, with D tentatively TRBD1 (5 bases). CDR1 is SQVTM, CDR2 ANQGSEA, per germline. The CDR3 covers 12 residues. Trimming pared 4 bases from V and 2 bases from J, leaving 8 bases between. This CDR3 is CSVGQQNYGYTF. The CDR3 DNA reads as TGCAGCGTTGGACAGCAGAACTATGGCTACACCTTC.

The CDR3 spells CSGWGAYNEQFF. DNA of the CDR3: TGCAGCGGGTGGGGGGCCTACAATGAGCAGTTCTTC. The rearrangement links TRBV29-1 to TRBJ2-1; D may be TRBD2 (6 bases). The germline V and J ends were trimmed by 7 bases and 2 bases, with 9 bases remaining between them. Germline V gene lookup returns CDR1 SQVTM and CDR2 ANQGSEA. The CDR3 is made up of 12 amino acids.

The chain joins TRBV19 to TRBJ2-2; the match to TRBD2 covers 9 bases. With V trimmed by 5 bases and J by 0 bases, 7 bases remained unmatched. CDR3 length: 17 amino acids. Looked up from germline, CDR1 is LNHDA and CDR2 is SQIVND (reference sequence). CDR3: CASSLRASGANTGELFF. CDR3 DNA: TGTGCCAGTAGTCTTCGAGCTAGCGGGGCGAACACCGGGGAGCTGTTTTTT. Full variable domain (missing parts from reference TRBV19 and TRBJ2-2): DGGITQSPKYLFRKEGQNVTLSCEQNLNHDAMYWYRQDPGQGLRLIYYSQIVNDFQKGDIAEGYSVSREKKESFPLTVTSAQKNPTAFYLCASSLRASGANTGELFFGEGSRLTVL.

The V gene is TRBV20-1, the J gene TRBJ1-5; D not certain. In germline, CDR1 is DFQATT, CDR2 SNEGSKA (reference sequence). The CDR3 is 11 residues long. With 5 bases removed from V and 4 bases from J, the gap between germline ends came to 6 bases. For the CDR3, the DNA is TGCAGTGCTGAGATGAATCAGCCCCAGCATTTT. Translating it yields CSAEMNQPQHF.